Each of the 3 T cell receptor beta chains below was sequenced from the same sample in a study of T-cell memory formation after mild COVID-19. MiXCR was run by TCRdb on the 5' RACE reads, yielding one entry per CDR3 protein. This sample has fewer than 400,000 distinct CDR3 sequences, with approximately 15% found just once. Sequencing was done on a sample of PBMCs or a T cell subset sorted from them (not recorded which). These receptor sequences come from a man aged 18 to 30 who had mild COVID-19 (a few samples of this study predate the infection). Cell type and time point are not known.

V gene TRBV7-3 combines with J gene TRBJ2-5; 16 bases are a match to TRBD2. The length of the CDR3 is 18 residues. Germline loops: CDR1 SGHTA, CDR2 FQGTGA. V was pared by 5 bases and J by 5 bases, with 11 bases of the junction left unmatched. For the CDR3, the DNA is TGTGCCAGCAGCCCGGGGACTAGCGGGGGGGCCCGTGTGGAGACCCAGTACTTC. It translates to CASSPGTSGGARVETQYF.

Turning to this clonotype: The conserved phenylalanine or tryptophan normally closing the CDR3 is absent here, so this likely arose from a read error. The chain recombines TRBV7-2 with TRBJ2-1, with 11 bases that match TRBD1. Germline V gene sequence: CDR1 SGHTA, CDR2 FQGNSA. V gave up 5 bases and J gave up 8 bases; unmatched junction bases: 5. The CDR3 is made up of 14 amino acids. As DNA, the CDR3 is TGTGCCAGCAGCACCGGACAGGGGGCCGATGAGCAGTTCATC. This codes for CASSTGQGADEQFI.

This clonotype came up a few times. V is TRBV10-1 and J is TRBJ2-3; D is unclear. The CDR3 totals 15 residues. Germline CDR1 and CDR2: WNHNN and SYGVQD (reference sequence). Trimming removed 0 bases at V and 2 bases at J, with 9 bases between. For the CDR3, the DNA is TGCGCCAGCAGTGAGTCACAGTTTCTCACAGATACGCAGTATTTT. As protein: CASSESQFLTDTQYF.